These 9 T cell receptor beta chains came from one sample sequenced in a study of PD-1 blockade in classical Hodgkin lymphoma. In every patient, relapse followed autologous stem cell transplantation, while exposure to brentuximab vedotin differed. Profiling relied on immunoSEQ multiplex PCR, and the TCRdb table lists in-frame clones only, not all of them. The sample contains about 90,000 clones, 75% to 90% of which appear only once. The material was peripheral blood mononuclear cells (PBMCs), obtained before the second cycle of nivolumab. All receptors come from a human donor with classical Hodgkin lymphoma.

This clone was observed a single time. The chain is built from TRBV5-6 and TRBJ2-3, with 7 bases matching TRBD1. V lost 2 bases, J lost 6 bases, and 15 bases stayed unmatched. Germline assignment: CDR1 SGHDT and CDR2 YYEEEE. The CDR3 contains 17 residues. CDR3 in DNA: TGTGCCAGCAGCTTTCAGGGGGACCTTACCGAGCGGGATACGCAGTATTTT. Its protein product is CASSFQGDLTERDTQYF.

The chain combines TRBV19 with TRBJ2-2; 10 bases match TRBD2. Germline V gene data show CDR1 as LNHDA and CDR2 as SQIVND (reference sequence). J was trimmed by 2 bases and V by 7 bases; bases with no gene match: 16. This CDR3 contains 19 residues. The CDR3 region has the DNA TGTGCCAGTAACGGGGGCGAGGGGTGGACTAGCGGCAACACCGGGGAGCTGTTTTTT. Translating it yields CASNGGEGWTSGNTGELFF.

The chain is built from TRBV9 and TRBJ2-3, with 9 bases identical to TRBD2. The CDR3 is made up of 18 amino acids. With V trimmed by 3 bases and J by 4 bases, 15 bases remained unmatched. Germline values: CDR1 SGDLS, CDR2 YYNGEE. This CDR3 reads CASSAPGRAGGPADTQYF. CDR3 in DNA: TGTGCCAGCAGCGCCCCCGGGCGTGCGGGGGGGCCGGCAGATACGCAGTATTTT.

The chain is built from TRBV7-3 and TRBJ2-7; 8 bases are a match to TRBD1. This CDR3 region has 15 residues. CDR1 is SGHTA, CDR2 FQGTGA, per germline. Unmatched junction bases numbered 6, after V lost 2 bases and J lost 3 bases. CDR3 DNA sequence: TGTGCCAGCAGCTTAGTTGGGACAGGAGGCTACGAGCAGTACTTC. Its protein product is CASSLVGTGGYEQYF.

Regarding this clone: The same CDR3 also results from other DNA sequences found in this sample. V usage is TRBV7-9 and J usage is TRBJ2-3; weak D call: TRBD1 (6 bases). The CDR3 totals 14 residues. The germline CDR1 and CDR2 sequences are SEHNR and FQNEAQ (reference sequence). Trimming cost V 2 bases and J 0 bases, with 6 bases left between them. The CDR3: CASSLRGSTDTQYF. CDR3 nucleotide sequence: TGTGCCAGCAGCTTAAGGGGGAGCACAGATACGCAGTATTTT. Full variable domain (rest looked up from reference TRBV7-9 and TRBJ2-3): DTGVSQNPRHKITKRGQNVTFRCDPISEHNRLYWYRQTLGQGPEFLTYFQNEAQLEKSRLLSDRFSAERPKGSFSTLEIQRTEQGDSAMYLCASSLRGSTDTQYFGPGTRLTVL.

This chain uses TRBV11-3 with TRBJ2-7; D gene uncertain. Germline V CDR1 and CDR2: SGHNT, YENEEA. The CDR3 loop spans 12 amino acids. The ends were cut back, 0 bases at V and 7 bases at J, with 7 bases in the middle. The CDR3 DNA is TGTGCCAGCAGCTTAGAGGGTGGAGAGCAGTACTTC. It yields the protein CASSLEGGEQYF.

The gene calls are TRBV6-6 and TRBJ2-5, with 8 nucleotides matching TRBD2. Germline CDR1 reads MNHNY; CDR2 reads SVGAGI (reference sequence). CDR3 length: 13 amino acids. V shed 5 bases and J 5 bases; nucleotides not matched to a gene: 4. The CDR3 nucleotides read TGTGCCAGCAGTCGTCGACTAGCGGAGACCCAGTACTTC. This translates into CASSRRLAETQYF.

DNA of the CDR3: TGCAGCGTTGAAGATTCCCTAGCGGGGGGCACAGATACGCAGTATTTT. Translating gives CSVEDSLAGGTDTQYF. The V gene is TRBV29-1, the J gene TRBJ2-3; TRBD2 aligns across 10 bases. The V and J ends lost 0 bases and 1 base, in that order; junction bases with no gene match: 4. This CDR3 has 16 residues. Germline V gene sequence: CDR1 SQVTM, CDR2 ANQGSEA.

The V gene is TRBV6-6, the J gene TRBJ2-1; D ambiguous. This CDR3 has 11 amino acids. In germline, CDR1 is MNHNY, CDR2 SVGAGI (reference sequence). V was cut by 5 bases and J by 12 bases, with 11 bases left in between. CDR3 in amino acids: CASSLLARQFF. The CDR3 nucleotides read TGTGCCAGCAGTCTTTTAGCCCGGCAGTTCTTC.